These T cell receptor beta chains were read from a single sample in a study of cytomegalovirus exposure and HLA in healthy donors. TCRdb's copy holds only in-frame clones and misses some; the assay was immunoSEQ multiplex PCR. The repertoire consists of approximately 40,000 clones, with 82% occurring once and the leading ten covering roughly 10%. Sequenced material: PBMCs. The receptors here all came from a woman aged 18-35 years in good health and CMV-seropositive. Both conserved end residues are part of each CDR3. The order of the fields is V gene, J gene, CDR3 protein.

TRBV7-2,TRBJ2-7,CASSQGTGRYEQYF
TRBV27,TRBJ2-1,CASSHSNEQFF
TRBV18,TRBJ1-4,CASSPQQGTNEKLFF
TRBV7-9,TRBJ1-3,CASSNNLDRGRNTIYF
TRBV18,TRBJ2-1,CASSPRMTGTGSYNEQFF
TRBV7-3,TRBJ2-7,CASSFTRGHEQYF
TRBV13,TRBJ1-1,CASSLILTGRTEAFF
TRBV4-3,TRBJ1-1,CASSHKKGGVSTEAFF
TRBV7-9,TRBJ2-1,CASSLSPRGANDEQFF
TRBV7-9,TRBJ1-1,CASSSRDRGRVQGTEAFF
TRBV5-3,TRBJ2-2,CARSKGTSGGTRGTGELFF
TRBV5-6,TRBJ1-2,CASSLGGGGYTF
TRBV7-2,TRBJ1-6,CASSRDDTGGNSPLHF
TRBV9,TRBJ2-5,CASSFDSKETQYF
TRBV5-1,TRBJ2-3,CATGLGGTDTQYF
TRBV5-4,TRBJ1-1,CASSQRTGGGMNTEAFF
TRBV5-4,TRBJ1-3,CATTAWLGSGNTIYF
TRBV18,TRBJ2-1,CASSPGLQYNEQFF
TRBV21-1,TRBJ2-7,CASSVRGEDEQYF
TRBV27,TRBJ1-2,CASSLLGAGGYTF
TRBV29-1,TRBJ1-5,CSASGPGVNQPQHF
TRBV11-2,TRBJ2-7,CASSFLMGGRGTKNYEQYF
TRBV28,TRBJ1-5,CASSLNPGFRNQPQHF
TRBV19,TRBJ2-7,CASSINGQSYEQYF
TRBV27,TRBJ1-5,CASSLFPGDQPQHF
TRBV19,TRBJ2-7,CASSPGGYSEQYF
TRBV7-9,TRBJ2-7,CASSLVEGTYEQYF
TRBV12-5,TRBJ2-7,CASGLVGGAGYEQYF
TRBV7-2,TRBJ2-5,CASSFPTSRDQETQYF
TRBV11-1,TRBJ2-6,CASSLSSGANVLTF
TRBV28,TRBJ1-5,CASSLGNSRSPQHF
TRBV25-1,TRBJ2-7,CASSEFATVQVF
TRBV11-2,TRBJ1-1,CASSDGTGFLATEAFF
TRBV29-1,TRBJ2-5,CSVARDWQETQYF
TRBV5-4,TRBJ2-7,CASNYAGGEQYF
TRBV5-6,TRBJ2-1,CASSPPAGSSGGDEQFF
TRBV2,TRBJ1-4,CASSEGQGAREKLFF
TRBV29-1,TRBJ2-7,CSVVPAGASYEQYF
TRBV7-9,TRBJ2-1,CASRFRWATSGPNEQFF
TRBV2,TRBJ2-1,CASPALKSSYNEQFF
TRBV7-9,TRBJ2-1,CASSPREGAYNEQFF
TRBV5-4,TRBJ1-5,CASKTRGSNQPQHF
TRBV7-2,TRBJ2-1,CASSSPRGGPNEQFF
TRBV2,TRBJ1-5,CASSEGGGGGQPQHF
TRBV15,TRBJ2-7,CATSTTGSGEQYF
TRBV7-2,TRBJ1-2,CASSLHQAGGGYTF
TRBV27,TRBJ1-5,CASSSGTQNQPQHF
TRBV19,TRBJ1-2,CASTPTGNYGYTF
TRBV27,TRBJ2-5,CASSREGTQETQYF
TRBV6-4,TRBJ1-1,CASRPDGGYTEAFF
TRBV5-1,TRBJ2-1,CASSVLPRGVGYNEQFF
TRBV7-9,TRBJ2-3,CASSAITSGGPDTQYF
TRBV4-2,TRBJ1-3,CASSQVGQSSGNTIYF
TRBV6-6,TRBJ2-5,CASSYDERQGWETQYF
TRBV7-9,TRBJ2-7,CASSGLAGKKVGYEQYF
TRBV30,TRBJ1-2,CAWSVGQNYGYTF
TRBV7-9,TRBJ2-1,CASSLRGQGVYNEQFF